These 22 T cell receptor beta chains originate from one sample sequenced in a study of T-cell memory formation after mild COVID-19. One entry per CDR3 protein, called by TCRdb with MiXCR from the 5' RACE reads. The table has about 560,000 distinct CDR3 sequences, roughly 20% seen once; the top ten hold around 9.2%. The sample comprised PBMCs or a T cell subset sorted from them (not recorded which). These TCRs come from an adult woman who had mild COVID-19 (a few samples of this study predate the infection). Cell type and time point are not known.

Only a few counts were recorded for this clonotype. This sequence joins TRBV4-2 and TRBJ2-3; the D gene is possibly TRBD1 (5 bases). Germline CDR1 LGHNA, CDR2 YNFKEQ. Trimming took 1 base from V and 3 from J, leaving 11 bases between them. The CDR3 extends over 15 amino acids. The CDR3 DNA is TGTGCCAGCAGCCAAGGCAGGGTATTTACAGATACGCAGTATTTT. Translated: CASSQGRVFTDTQYF.

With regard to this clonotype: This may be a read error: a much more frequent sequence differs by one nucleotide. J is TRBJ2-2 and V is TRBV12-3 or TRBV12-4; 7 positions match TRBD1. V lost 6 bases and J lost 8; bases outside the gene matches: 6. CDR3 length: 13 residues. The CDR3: CASSPRQGGELFF. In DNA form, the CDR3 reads TGTGCCAGCAGCCCAAGACAGGGAGGGGAGCTGTTTTTT.

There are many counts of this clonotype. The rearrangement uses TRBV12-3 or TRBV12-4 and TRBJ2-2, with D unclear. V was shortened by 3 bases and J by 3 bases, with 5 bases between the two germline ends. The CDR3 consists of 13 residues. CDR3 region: CASSFRDTGELFF. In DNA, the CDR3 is TGTGCCAGCAGTTTCCGGGACACCGGGGAGCTGTTTTTT.

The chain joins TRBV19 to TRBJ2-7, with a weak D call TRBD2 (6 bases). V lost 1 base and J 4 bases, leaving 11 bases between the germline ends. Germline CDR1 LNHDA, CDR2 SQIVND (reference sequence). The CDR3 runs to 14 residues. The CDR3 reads CASSIGPGGYEQYF. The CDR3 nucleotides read TGTGCCAGTAGTATAGGACCCGGAGGGTACGAGCAGTACTTC. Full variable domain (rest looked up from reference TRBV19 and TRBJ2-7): DGGITQSPKYLFRKEGQNVTLSCEQNLNHDAMYWYRQDPGQGLRLIYYSQIVNDFQKGDIAEGYSVSREKKESFPLTVTSAQKNPTAFYLCASSIGPGGYEQYFGPGTRLTVT.

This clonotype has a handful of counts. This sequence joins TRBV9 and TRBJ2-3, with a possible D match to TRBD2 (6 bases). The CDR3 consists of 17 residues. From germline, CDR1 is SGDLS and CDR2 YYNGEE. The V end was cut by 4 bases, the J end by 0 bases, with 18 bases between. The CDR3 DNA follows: TGTGCCAGCAGCCCCTGGGACTCCTCATTTAGCACAGATACGCAGTATTTT. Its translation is CASSPWDSSFSTDTQYF.

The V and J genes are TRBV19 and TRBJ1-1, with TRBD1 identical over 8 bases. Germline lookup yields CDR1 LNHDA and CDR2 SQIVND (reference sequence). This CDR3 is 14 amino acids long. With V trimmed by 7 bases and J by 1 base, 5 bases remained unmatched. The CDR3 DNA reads TGTGCCAGTACCCGACAGGGGCAGAACACTGAAGCTTTCTTT. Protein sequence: CASTRQGQNTEAFF.

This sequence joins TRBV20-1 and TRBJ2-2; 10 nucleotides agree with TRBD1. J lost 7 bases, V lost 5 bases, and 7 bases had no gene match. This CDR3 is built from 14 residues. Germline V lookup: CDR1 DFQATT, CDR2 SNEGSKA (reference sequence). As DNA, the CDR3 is TGCAGTGCTGGCCGGGGACAGGGGATCGGGGAGCTGTTTTTT. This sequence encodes CSAGRGQGIGELFF.

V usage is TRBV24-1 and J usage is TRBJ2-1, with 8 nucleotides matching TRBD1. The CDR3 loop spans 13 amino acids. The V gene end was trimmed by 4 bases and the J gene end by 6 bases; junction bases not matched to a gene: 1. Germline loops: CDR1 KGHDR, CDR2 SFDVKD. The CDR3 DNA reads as TGTGCCACCAGTGAGACAGGGGTCAATGAGCAGTTCTTC. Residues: CATSETGVNEQFF.

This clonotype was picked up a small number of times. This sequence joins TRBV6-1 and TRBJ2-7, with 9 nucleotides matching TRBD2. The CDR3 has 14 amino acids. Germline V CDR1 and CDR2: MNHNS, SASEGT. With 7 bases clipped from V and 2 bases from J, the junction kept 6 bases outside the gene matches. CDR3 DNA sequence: TGTGCCAGCAACAACGGCGGGGGGGCCTACGAGCAGTACTTC. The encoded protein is CASNNGGGAYEQYF.

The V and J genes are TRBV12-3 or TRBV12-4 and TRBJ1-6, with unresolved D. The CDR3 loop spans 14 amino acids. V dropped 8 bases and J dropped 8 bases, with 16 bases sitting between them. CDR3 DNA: TGTGCCAGCGGATCCGGGCCTCTATATTCACCCCTCCACTTT. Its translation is CASGSGPLYSPLHF.

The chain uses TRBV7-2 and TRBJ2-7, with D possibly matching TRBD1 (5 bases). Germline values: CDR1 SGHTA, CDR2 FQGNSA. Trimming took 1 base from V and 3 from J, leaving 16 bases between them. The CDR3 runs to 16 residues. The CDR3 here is CASSLEGHSLGYEQYF. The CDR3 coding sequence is TGTGCCAGCAGCTTAGAGGGGCATTCCTTGGGCTACGAGCAGTACTTC.

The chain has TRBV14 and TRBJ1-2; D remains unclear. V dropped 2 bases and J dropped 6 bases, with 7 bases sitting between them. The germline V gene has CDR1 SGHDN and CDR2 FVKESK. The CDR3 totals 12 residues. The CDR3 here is CASSQFQNGYTF. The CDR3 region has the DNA TGTGCCAGCAGCCAATTCCAAAATGGCTACACCTTC. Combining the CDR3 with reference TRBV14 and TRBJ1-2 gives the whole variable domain EAGVTQFPSHSVIEKGQTVTLRCDPISGHDNLYWYRRVMGKEIKFLLHFVKESKQDESGMPNNRFLAERTGGTYSTLKVQPAELEDSGVYFCASSQFQNGYTFGSGTRLTVV.

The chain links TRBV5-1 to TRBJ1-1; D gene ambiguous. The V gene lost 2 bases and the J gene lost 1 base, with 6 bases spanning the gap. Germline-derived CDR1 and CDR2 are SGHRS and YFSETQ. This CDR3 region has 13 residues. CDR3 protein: CASSFDWNTEAFF. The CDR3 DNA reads TGCGCCAGCAGCTTTGACTGGAACACTGAAGCTTTCTTT.

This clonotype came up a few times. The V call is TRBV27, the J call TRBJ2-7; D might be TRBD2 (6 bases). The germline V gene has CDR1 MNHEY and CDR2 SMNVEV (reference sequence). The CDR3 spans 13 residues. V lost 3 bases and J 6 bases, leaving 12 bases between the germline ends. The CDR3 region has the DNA TGTGCCAGCAGTTTGCGGGGACGTCTCGAGCAGTACTTC. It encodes CASSLRGRLEQYF.

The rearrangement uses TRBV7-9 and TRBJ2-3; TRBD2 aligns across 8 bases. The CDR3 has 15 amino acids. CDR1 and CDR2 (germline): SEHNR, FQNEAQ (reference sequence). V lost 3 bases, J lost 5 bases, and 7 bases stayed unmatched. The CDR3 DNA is TGTGCCAGCAGCTTTTCGGGAGGGCCGATAGATACGCAGTATTTT. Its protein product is CASSFSGGPIDTQYF.

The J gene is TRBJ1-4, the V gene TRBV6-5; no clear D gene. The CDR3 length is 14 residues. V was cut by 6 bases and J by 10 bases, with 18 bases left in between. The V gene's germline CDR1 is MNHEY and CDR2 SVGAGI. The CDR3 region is CASSKDVQDGKLFF. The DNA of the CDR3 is TGTGCCAGCAGCAAAGACGTCCAGGACGGAAAACTGTTTTTT.

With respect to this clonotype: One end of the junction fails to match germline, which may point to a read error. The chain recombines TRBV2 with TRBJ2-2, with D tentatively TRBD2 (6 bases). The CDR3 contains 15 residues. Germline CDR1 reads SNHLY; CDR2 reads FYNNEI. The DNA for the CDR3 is TGTGCCAGCAGGTTTAGCGGAGCCAACACCGGGGATCTGTTTTTT. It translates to CASRFSGANTGDLFF. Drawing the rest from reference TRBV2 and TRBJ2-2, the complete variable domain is EPEVTQTPSHQVTQMGQEVILRCVPISNHLYFYWYRQILGQKVEFLVSFYNNEISEKSEIFDDQFSVERPDGSNFTLKIRSTKLEDSAMYFCASRFSGANTGDLFFGEGSRLTVL.

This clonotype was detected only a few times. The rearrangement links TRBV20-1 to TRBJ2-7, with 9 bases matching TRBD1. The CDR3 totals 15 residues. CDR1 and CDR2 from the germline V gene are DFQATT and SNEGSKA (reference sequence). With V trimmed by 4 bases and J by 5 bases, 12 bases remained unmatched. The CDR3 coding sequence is TGCAGTGCTACACGCCTCCGTGACAGGGGGGACGAGCAGTACTTC. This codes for CSATRLRDRGDEQYF.

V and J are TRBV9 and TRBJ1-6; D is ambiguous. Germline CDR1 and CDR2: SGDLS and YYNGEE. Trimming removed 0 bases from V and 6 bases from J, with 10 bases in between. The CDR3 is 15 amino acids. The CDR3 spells CASSVDDLGNSPLHF. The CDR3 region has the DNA TGTGCCAGCAGCGTAGATGACTTGGGTAATTCACCCCTCCACTTT.

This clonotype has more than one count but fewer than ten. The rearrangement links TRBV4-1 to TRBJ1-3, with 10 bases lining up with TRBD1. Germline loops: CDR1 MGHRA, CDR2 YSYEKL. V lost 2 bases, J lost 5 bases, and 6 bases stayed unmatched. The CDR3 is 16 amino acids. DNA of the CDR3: TGCGCCAGCAGCCAACCGGGACAGGGGCAAAGAAACACCATATATTTT. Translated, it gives CASSQPGQGQRNTIYF.

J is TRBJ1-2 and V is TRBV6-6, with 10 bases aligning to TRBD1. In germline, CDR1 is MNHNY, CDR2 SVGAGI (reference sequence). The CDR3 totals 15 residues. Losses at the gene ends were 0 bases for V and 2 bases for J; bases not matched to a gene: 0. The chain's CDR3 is CASSYSDRGNYGYTF. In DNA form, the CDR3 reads TGTGCCAGCAGTTACTCGGACAGGGGGAACTATGGCTACACCTTC.

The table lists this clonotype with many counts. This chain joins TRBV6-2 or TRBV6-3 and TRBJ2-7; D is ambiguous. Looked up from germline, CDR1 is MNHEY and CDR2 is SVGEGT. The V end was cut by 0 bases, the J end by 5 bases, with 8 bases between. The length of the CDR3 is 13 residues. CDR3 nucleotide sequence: TGTGCCAGCAGTTACTCGACTGGCGACGAGCAGTACTTC. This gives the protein CASSYSTGDEQYF.